These T cell receptor beta chains were read from a single sample in a study of T cell responses to AZD1222 COVID-19 vaccine. Assay used: immunoSEQ multiplex PCR; TCRdb lists only in-frame clones, some missing. The table shows some 110,000 clones, with roughly 88% occurring only once. This specimen was peripheral blood, taken on day 0 of AZD1222 vaccination. The receptor set was obtained from an adult in good health. Each CDR3 is given with its conserved first and last residue. D genes are given only for firm matches. The size field is filled for only some rows; it gives once, few, many or a size class.

v_gene: TRBV7-9
d_gene: NA
j_gene: TRBJ2-5
abundance: NA
CDR3nt: TGTGCCAGCAGCTTAGCTTTGGGGGGCCAAGGGACCCAGTACTTC
CDR3aa: CASSLALGGQGTQYF

v_gene: TRBV20-1
d_gene: NA
j_gene: TRBJ1-5
abundance: NA
CDR3nt: TGCAGTGCTAGTCGCCCACAGGGTGGGACATATCAGCCCCAGCATTTT
CDR3aa: CSASRPQGGTYQPQHF

v_gene: TRBV5-1
d_gene: NA
j_gene: TRBJ2-7
abundance: NA
CDR3nt: TGCGCCAGCAGCTCGTCCGGGACCCTCGGCTACGAGCAGTACTTC
CDR3aa: CASSSSGTLGYEQYF

v_gene: TRBV19
d_gene: NA
j_gene: TRBJ1-1
abundance: NA
CDR3nt: TGTGCCAGTAGTATGACACGGCAGGGAAGCACTGAAGCTTTCTTT
CDR3aa: CASSMTRQGSTEAFF

v_gene: TRBV5-8
d_gene: TRBD2
j_gene: TRBJ2-7
abundance: NA
CDR3nt: TGTGCCAGCAGCCCGGGGGGTATTTACGAGCAGTACTTC
CDR3aa: CASSPGGIYEQYF

v_gene: TRBV6-1
d_gene: NA
j_gene: TRBJ2-6
abundance: NA
CDR3nt: TGTGCCATCAGAGAAGGGGGCTCTGGGGCCAACGTCCTGACTTTC
CDR3aa: CAIREGGSGANVLTF

v_gene: TRBV7-2
d_gene: NA
j_gene: TRBJ2-7
abundance: NA
CDR3nt: TGTGCCAGCACCTTTAGCGGCAGGGGGAGCGAGCAGTACTTC
CDR3aa: CASTFSGRGSEQYF

v_gene: TRBV28
d_gene: NA
j_gene: TRBJ1-5
abundance: NA
CDR3nt: TGTGCCAGCATTCGGGGAAATCAGCCCCAGCATTTT
CDR3aa: CASIRGNQPQHF

v_gene: TRBV20-1
d_gene: TRBD1
j_gene: TRBJ1-1
abundance: NA
CDR3nt: TGCAGTGCTAGTCTACAGGGGCACACTGAAGCTTTCTTT
CDR3aa: CSASLQGHTEAFF

v_gene: TRBV4-3
d_gene: TRBD1
j_gene: TRBJ1-5
abundance: NA
CDR3nt: TGCGCCAGCAGCCGCGAGGGGGCGGTTGGGCAGCCCCAGCATTTT
CDR3aa: CASSREGAVGQPQHF

v_gene: TRBV7-9
d_gene: NA
j_gene: TRBJ1-5
abundance: NA
CDR3nt: TGTGCCAGCAGCTTAGGGGGGGGGCGTCAGCCCCAGCATTTT
CDR3aa: CASSLGGGRQPQHF

v_gene: TRBV5-1
d_gene: NA
j_gene: TRBJ2-6
abundance: few
CDR3nt: TGCGCCAGCAGCCCAAATCGGGCATCCGGGGTTCTTGGGGCCAACGTCCTGACTTTC
CDR3aa: CASSPNRASGVLGANVLTF

v_gene: TRBV30
d_gene: NA
j_gene: TRBJ1-6
abundance: once
CDR3nt: TGTGCCTGGGACAGCCAGCTCTGGGGTAATTCACCCCTCCACTTT
CDR3aa: CAWDSQLWGNSPLHF

v_gene: TRBV2
d_gene: TRBD2
j_gene: TRBJ2-5
abundance: NA
CDR3nt: TGTGCCAGCAAAGGACTAGCGGGGGGTTACTTCCAAGAGACCCAGTACTTC
CDR3aa: CASKGLAGGYFQETQYF

v_gene: TRBV5-1
d_gene: NA
j_gene: TRBJ2-3
abundance: NA
CDR3nt: TGCGCCAGCAGCTTGGGCCTAACTAGCACAGATACGCAGTATTTT
CDR3aa: CASSLGLTSTDTQYF

v_gene: TRBV7-2
d_gene: NA
j_gene: TRBJ2-3
abundance: NA
CDR3nt: TGTGCCAGCTTGCAGGGGTCGGGCGCAGATACGCAGTATTTT
CDR3aa: CASLQGSGADTQYF

v_gene: TRBV24-1
d_gene: NA
j_gene: TRBJ1-5
abundance: NA
CDR3nt: TGTGCCACCAGTGCCTGGGACGGACAGCCCCAGCATTTT
CDR3aa: CATSAWDGQPQHF

v_gene: TRBV4-2
d_gene: NA
j_gene: TRBJ2-1
abundance: NA
CDR3nt: TGTGCCAGCAGCCAACCGGGGGTTAGCGGAGACGGATTTGAGCAGTTCTTC
CDR3aa: CASSQPGVSGDGFEQFF

v_gene: TRBV6-5
d_gene: NA
j_gene: TRBJ2-5
abundance: NA
CDR3nt: TGTGCCAGCAGTTACTCCCGGCTGCGAACCCAGTACTTC
CDR3aa: CASSYSRLRTQYF

v_gene: TRBV18
d_gene: TRBD1
j_gene: TRBJ2-3
abundance: NA
CDR3nt: TGTGCCAGCTCACCACGCCAGGGGGCTTGGGATACGCAGTATTTT
CDR3aa: CASSPRQGAWDTQYF

v_gene: TRBV2
d_gene: NA
j_gene: TRBJ1-3
abundance: NA
CDR3nt: TGTGCCAGCAGTGGGGCGGACGTCTCTGGAAACACCATATATTTT
CDR3aa: CASSGADVSGNTIYF

v_gene: TRBV5-1
d_gene: NA
j_gene: TRBJ2-7
abundance: NA
CDR3nt: TGCGCCAGCAGCTTGGAGGGATCTGATCCCTACGAGCAGTACTTC
CDR3aa: CASSLEGSDPYEQYF

v_gene: TRBV6-5
d_gene: TRBD1
j_gene: TRBJ1-4
abundance: once
CDR3nt: TGTGCCAGCAGTTCGACCGGGACAGGGGGCGAAAAACTGTTTTTT
CDR3aa: CASSSTGTGGEKLFF

v_gene: TRBV6-5
d_gene: TRBD1
j_gene: TRBJ2-3
abundance: NA
CDR3nt: TGTGCCAGCAGGGACAGGGGGCTAAGAGCAGATACGCAGTATTTT
CDR3aa: CASRDRGLRADTQYF

v_gene: TRBV7-2
d_gene: NA
j_gene: TRBJ2-1
abundance: NA
CDR3nt: TGTGCCAGCAGCTTAGTAGGCAATGAGCAGTTCTTC
CDR3aa: CASSLVGNEQFF

v_gene: TRBV9
d_gene: NA
j_gene: TRBJ2-3
abundance: NA
CDR3nt: TGTGCCAGCAGCGCCAAGTACAGGGATGGAAGGGATACGCAGTATTTT
CDR3aa: CASSAKYRDGRDTQYF

v_gene: TRBV24-1
d_gene: NA
j_gene: TRBJ2-5
abundance: NA
CDR3nt: TGTGCCACCAGTGTAGGGGGGATGGGGGAGACCCAGTACTTC
CDR3aa: CATSVGGMGETQYF

v_gene: TRBV15
d_gene: TRBD2
j_gene: TRBJ2-7
abundance: NA
CDR3nt: TGTGCCACCAGCAGAGAAGCGAGCTCGCGGGAGGAGCAGTACTTC
CDR3aa: CATSREASSREEQYF

v_gene: TRBV7-2
d_gene: NA
j_gene: TRBJ2-7
abundance: NA
CDR3nt: TGTGCCAGCAGCTTAGTAATCGGGGTTAATACCTACGAGCAGTACTTC
CDR3aa: CASSLVIGVNTYEQYF

v_gene: TRBV4-3
d_gene: TRBD1
j_gene: TRBJ2-7
abundance: NA
CDR3nt: TGCGCCAGCAGCCAAGATGAGGGGACAGGGGGCTACGAGCAGTACTTC
CDR3aa: CASSQDEGTGGYEQYF

v_gene: TRBV28
d_gene: TRBD1
j_gene: TRBJ1-2
abundance: few
CDR3nt: TGTGCCAGCAGTTCTTCACTGGGGACAGGCCAATATGGCTACACCTTC
CDR3aa: CASSSSLGTGQYGYTF

v_gene: TRBV19
d_gene: TRBD1
j_gene: TRBJ1-1
abundance: NA
CDR3nt: TGTGCCAGTAACGACAGGGTAAATGAAGCTTTCTTT
CDR3aa: CASNDRVNEAFF

v_gene: TRBV7-3
d_gene: NA
j_gene: TRBJ2-2
abundance: NA
CDR3nt: TGTGCCAGCAGCTTAGGGGGGAACACCGGGGAGCTGTTTTTT
CDR3aa: CASSLGGNTGELFF

v_gene: TRBV11-3
d_gene: NA
j_gene: TRBJ1-4
abundance: NA
CDR3nt: TGTGCCAGCAGCGTTGACAGGACAACTAATGAAAAACTGTTTTTT
CDR3aa: CASSVDRTTNEKLFF

v_gene: TRBV5-6
d_gene: TRBD1
j_gene: TRBJ1-5
abundance: NA
CDR3nt: TGTGCCAGCAGCTTCAGGACAGGGAGGTTAACGGATCAGCCCCAGCATTTT
CDR3aa: CASSFRTGRLTDQPQHF

v_gene: TRBV12-1
d_gene: NA
j_gene: TRBJ1-1
abundance: many
CDR3nt: TGTGCCAGCAGTCAAAGGACAGCCGGTAGGCCTGAAGCTTTCTTT
CDR3aa: CASSQRTAGRPEAFF

v_gene: TRBV6-5
d_gene: NA
j_gene: TRBJ2-3
abundance: NA
CDR3nt: TGTGCCAGCAGTTACAGCGGGTCTAGCACAGATACGCAGTATTTT
CDR3aa: CASSYSGSSTDTQYF

v_gene: TRBV6-5
d_gene: NA
j_gene: TRBJ1-2
abundance: NA
CDR3nt: TGTGCCAGCAGTTACTCGGCGGGGTATGGCTACACCTTC
CDR3aa: CASSYSAGYGYTF